This TCR beta chain was retrieved from a study of OX40 agonist ivuxolimab in advanced cancers. Across the study: Those enrolled were approximately 87% male, with a mean age of approximately 60 years and ages from 23 to 79. One patient with hepatocellular carcinoma and two with cutaneous melanoma, three in all, had partial responses. Study conclusions and caveats: Antigen specificity was not determined for the expanded peripheral T cells.

To note about this clone: Its target is not known.

TCRdb keeps only in-frame clones here, not all; method: immunoSEQ multiplex PCR. The table records some 100,000 clones, more than 90% of them present only once. Germline CDR1 SEHNR, CDR2 FQNEAQ (reference sequence). The CDR3 is 16 amino acids. The J segment lost 1 base and the V segment lost 3 bases, leaving 6 bases of the junction unmatched. Sample: CD4+ or CD8+ T cells sorted from blood, taken in a trial of the OX40 agonist ivuxolimab. This chain joins TRBV7-9 and TRBJ2-3; 8 bases map to TRBD2. This clonotype originated in an adult with an advanced solid tumor such as melanoma, head and neck, liver or kidney cancer. CDR3 protein: CASSFRPREGTDTQYF. CDR3 sequence (DNA): TGTGCCAGCAGCTTTCGCCCGCGGGAGGGCACAGATACGCAGTATTTT.